The 2 T cell receptor beta chains listed next were all sequenced from one sample in a study of blood T cell repertoires in COVID-19. Clones were read by immunoSEQ multiplex PCR, and TCRdb kept only the in-frame ones, dropping some. The table includes approximately 110,000 clones, around 88% detected once. Material for sequencing was peripheral blood. The source is a woman in her fifties or sixties with active or convalescent COVID-19.

The CDR3 protein is CASSTGNTIYF. CDR3 coding DNA: TGCGCCAGCAGTACTGGAAACACCATATATTTT. The V and J genes are TRBV5-1 and TRBJ1-3; no definite D call. The germline V and J ends were trimmed by 5 bases and 2 bases, with 2 bases remaining between them. There are 11 residues in the CDR3. Germline V CDR1 and CDR2: SGHRS, YFSETQ.

Only one count was recorded for this clone. V and J are TRBV27 and TRBJ2-2; D may be TRBD1 (6 bases). The V end lost 5 bases, the J end lost 5 bases, and 15 bases lay between the germline ends. The CDR3 runs to 15 residues. The germline V gene has CDR1 MNHEY and CDR2 SMNVEV (reference sequence). CDR3 DNA sequence: TGTGCCAGCAGTCAGGGGCTGCGGAATACCGGGGAGCTGTTTTTT. This gives the protein CASSQGLRNTGELFF.